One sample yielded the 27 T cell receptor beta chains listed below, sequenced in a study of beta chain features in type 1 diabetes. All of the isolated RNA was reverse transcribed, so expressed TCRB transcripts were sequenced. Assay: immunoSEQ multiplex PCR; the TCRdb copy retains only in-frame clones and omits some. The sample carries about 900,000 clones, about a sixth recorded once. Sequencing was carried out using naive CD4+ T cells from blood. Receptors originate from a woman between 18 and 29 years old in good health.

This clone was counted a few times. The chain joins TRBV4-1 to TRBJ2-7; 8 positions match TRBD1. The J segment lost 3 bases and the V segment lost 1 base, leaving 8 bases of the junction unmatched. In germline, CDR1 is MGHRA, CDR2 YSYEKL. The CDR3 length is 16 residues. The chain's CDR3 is CASSQVVQGVNYEQYF. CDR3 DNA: TGCGCCAGCAGCCAAGTCGTACAGGGGGTGAACTACGAGCAGTACTTC.

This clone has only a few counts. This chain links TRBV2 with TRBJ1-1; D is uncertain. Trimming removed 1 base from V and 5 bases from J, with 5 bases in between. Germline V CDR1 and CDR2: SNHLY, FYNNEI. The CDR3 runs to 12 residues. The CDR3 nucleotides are TGTGCCAGCAGTGAAGAGACGACTGAAGCTTTCTTT. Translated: CASSEETTEAFF.

For the CDR3, the DNA is TGTGCCACCAGCAGATTGGAACTAGCCCTAACCTACAATGAGCAGTTCTTC. Protein sequence: CATSRLELALTYNEQFF. The chain recombines TRBV15 with TRBJ2-1; weak D call: TRBD2 (6 bases). Trimming pared 2 bases from V and 2 bases from J, leaving 16 bases between. The CDR3 is 17 amino acids. From germline, CDR1 is LNHNV and CDR2 YYDKDF (reference sequence).

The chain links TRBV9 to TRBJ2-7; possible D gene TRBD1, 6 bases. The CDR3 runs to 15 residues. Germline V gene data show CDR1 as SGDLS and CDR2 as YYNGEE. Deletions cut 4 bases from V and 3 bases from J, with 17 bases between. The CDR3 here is CASSRQDLESYEQYF. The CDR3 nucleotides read TGTGCCAGCAGCCGACAGGACCTCGAAAGCTACGAGCAGTACTTC. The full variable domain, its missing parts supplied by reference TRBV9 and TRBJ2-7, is DSGVTQTPKHLITATGQRVTLRCSPRSGDLSVYWYQQSLDQGLQFLIQYYNGEERAKGNILERFSAQQFPDLHSELNLSSLELGDSALYFCASSRQDLESYEQYFGPGTRLTVT.

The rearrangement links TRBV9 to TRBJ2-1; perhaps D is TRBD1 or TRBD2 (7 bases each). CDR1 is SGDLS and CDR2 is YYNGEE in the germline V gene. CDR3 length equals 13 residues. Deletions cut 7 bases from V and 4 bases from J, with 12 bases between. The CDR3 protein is CASSQGGYNEQFF. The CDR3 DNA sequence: TGTGCCAGCTCCCAGGGGGGGTACAATGAGCAGTTCTTC.

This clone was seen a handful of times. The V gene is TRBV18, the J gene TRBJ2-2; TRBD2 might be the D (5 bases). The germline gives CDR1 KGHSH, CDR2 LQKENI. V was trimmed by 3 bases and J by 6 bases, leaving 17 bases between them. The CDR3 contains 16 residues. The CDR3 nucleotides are TGTGCCAGCTCACCCCGACAACCAACTAGTCCCGGGGAGCTGTTTTTT. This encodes CASSPRQPTSPGELFF. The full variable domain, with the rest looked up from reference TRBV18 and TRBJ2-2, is NAGVMQNPRHLVRRRGQEARLRCSPMKGHSHVYWYRQLPEEGLKFMVYLQKENIIDESGMPKERFSAEFPKEGPSILRIQQVVRGDSAAYFCASSPRQPTSPGELFFGEGSRLTVL.

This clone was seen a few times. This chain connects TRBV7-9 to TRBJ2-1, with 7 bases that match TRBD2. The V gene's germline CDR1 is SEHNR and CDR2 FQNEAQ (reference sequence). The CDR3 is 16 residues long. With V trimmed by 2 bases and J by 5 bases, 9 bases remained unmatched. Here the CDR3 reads CASSLWGGVTHNEQFF. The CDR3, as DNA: TGTGCCAGCAGCTTATGGGGAGGGGTTACCCACAATGAGCAGTTCTTC.

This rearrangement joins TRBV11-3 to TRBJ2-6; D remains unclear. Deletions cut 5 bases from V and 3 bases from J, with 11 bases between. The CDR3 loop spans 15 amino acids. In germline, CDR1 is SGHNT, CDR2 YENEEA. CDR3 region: CASSPRGGGANVLTF. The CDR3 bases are TGTGCCAGCAGCCCCCGTGGTGGTGGGGCCAACGTCCTGACTTTC.

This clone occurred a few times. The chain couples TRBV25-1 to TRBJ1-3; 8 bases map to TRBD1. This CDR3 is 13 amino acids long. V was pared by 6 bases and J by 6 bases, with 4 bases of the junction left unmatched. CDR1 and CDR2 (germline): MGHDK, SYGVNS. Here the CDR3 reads CASSGTGENTIYF. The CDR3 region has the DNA TGTGCCAGCAGCGGGACAGGCGAAAACACCATATATTTT.

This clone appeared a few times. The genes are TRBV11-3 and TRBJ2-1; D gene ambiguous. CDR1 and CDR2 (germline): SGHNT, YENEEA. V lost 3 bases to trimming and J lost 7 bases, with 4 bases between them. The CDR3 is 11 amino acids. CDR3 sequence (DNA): TGTGCCAGCAGCTTGGGTAATGAGCAGTTCTTC. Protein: CASSLGNEQFF.

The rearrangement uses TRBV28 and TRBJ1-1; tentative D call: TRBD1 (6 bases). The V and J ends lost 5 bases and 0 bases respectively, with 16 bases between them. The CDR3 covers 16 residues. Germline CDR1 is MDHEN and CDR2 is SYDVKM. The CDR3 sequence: CASSRYRRGMNTEAFF. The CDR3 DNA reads TGTGCCAGCAGTCGATACCGCAGGGGAATGAACACTGAAGCTTTCTTT.

Here the CDR3 DNA reads TGTGCCAGCACCCCTAGAGGGTCCGGCAATGAGCAGTTCTTC. The encoded protein is CASTPRGSGNEQFF. The chain uses TRBV7-9 and TRBJ2-1; D may be TRBD2 (5 bases). This CDR3 has 14 residues. The V gene lost 7 bases and the J gene lost 6 bases, with 16 bases spanning the gap. The germline V gene has CDR1 SEHNR and CDR2 FQNEAQ (reference sequence).

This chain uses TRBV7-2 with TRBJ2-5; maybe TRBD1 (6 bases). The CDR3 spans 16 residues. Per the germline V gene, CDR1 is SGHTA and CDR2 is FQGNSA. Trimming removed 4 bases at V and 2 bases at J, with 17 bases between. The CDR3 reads CASSSYDRRTQETQYF. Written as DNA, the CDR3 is TGTGCCAGCAGCTCCTACGACAGGAGAACACAAGAGACCCAGTACTTC.

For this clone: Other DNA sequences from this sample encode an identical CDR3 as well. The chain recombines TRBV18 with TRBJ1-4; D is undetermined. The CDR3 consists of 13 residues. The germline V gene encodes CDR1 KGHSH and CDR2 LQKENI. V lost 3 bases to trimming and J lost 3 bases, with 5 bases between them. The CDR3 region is CASSPPSNEKLFF. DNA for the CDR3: TGTGCCAGCTCACCGCCCTCTAATGAAAAACTGTTTTTT.

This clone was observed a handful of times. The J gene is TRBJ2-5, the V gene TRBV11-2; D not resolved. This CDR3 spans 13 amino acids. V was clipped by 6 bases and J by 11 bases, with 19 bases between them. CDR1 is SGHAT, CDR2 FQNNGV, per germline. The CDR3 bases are TGTGCCAGCAGTCAATTATATTCCGGTGAGCAGTACTTC. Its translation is CASSQLYSGEQYF.

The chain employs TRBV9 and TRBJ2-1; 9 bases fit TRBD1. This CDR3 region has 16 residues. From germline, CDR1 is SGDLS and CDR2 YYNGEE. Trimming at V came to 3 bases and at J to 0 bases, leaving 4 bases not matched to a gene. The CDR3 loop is CASSEGGQGSYNEQFF. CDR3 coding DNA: TGTGCCAGCAGCGAGGGGGGACAGGGCTCCTACAATGAGCAGTTCTTC.

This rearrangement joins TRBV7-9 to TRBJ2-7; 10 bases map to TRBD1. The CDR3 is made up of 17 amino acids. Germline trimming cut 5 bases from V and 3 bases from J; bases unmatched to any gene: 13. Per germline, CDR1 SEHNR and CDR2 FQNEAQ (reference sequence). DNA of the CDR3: TGTGCCAGCAGCGTAATTCCGGGGACAGGGGTGAACTACGAGCAGTACTTC. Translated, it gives CASSVIPGTGVNYEQYF.

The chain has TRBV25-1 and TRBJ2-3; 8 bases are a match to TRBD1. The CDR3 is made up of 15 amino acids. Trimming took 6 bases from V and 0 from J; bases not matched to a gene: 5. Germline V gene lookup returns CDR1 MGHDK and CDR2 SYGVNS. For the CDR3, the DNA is TGTGCCAGCAGCCCAGGGGGCTCTAGCACAGATACGCAGTATTTT. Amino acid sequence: CASSPGGSSTDTQYF.

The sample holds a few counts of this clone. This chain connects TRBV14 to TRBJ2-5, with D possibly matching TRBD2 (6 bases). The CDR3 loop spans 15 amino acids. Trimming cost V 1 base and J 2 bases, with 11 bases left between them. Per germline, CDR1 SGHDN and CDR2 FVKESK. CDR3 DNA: TGTGCCAGCAGCCAAGGTATAGCGGAACAAGAGACCCAGTACTTC. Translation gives CASSQGIAEQETQYF.

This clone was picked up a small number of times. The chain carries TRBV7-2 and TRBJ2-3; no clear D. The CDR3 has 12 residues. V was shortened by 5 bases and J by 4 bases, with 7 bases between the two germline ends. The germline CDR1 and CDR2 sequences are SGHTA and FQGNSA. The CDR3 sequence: CASSAGPDTQYF. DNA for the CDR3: TGTGCCAGCAGCGCCGGGCCAGATACGCAGTATTTT.

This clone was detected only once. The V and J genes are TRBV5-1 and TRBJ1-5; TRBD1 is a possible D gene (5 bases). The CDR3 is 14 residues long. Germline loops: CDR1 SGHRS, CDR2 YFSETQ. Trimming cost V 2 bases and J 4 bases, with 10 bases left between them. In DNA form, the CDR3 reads TGCGCCAGCAGCTTAGACAGTCAAAATCAGCCCCAGCATTTT. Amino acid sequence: CASSLDSQNQPQHF.

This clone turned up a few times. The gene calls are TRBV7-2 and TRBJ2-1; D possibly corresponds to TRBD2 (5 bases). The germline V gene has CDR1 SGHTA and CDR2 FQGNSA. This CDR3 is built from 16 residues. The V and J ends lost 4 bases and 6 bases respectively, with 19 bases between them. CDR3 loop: CASSSQAGVGSNEQFF. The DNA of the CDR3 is TGTGCCAGCAGCTCGCAAGCCGGCGTGGGGAGCAATGAGCAGTTCTTC.

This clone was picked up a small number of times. The chain's CDR3 is CASSQERGTSSGANVLTF. CDR3 DNA sequence: TGTGCCAGCAGCCAAGAGAGGGGCACGAGCTCTGGGGCCAACGTCCTGACTTTC. The chain recombines TRBV4-2 with TRBJ2-6; D might be TRBD1 or TRBD2, each matching 5 bases. The CDR3 contains 18 residues. Trimming removed 0 bases at V and 0 bases at J, with 12 bases between. Germline lookup yields CDR1 LGHNA and CDR2 YNFKEQ.

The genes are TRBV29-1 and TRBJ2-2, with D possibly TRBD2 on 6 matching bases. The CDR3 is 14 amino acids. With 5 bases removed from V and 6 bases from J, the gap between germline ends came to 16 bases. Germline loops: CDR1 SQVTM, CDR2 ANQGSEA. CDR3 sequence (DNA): TGCAGCGTTAGGGTAGTCGGGAGATCCGGGGAGCTGTTTTTT. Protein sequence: CSVRVVGRSGELFF.

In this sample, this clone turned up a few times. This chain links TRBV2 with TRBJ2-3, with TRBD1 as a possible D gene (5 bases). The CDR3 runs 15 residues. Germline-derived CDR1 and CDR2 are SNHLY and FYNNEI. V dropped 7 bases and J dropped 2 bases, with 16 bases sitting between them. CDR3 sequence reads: CASKLDTRSTDTQYF. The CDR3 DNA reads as TGTGCCAGCAAATTGGACACTCGTTCCACAGATACGCAGTATTTT.

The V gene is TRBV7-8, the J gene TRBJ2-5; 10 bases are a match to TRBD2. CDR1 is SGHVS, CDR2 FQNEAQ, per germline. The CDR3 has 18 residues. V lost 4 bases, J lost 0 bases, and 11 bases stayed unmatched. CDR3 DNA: TGTGCCAGCAGCTCGAGAGGGACTAGCGATGCGTACCAAGAGACCCAGTACTTC. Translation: CASSSRGTSDAYQETQYF.

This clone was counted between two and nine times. CDR3: CASSLIGSGRALELFF. CDR3 DNA: TGTGCCAGCAGCTTAATTGGTAGCGGGAGGGCCTTGGAGCTGTTTTTT. The chain joins TRBV7-9 to TRBJ2-2, with 11 bases matching TRBD2. J gave up 10 bases and V 2 bases, and 9 bases lay outside the gene matches. CDR1 is SEHNR, CDR2 FQNEAQ, per germline (reference sequence). The CDR3 consists of 16 residues.